One sample yielded the 17 T cell receptor beta chains listed below, sequenced in a study. One entry per CDR3 protein results from TCRdb running MiXCR on the 5' RACE reads. The table shows 62,000 or so distinct CDR3 sequences, with roughly 30% occurring only once. Sequenced material: tumor-infiltrating naive CD4+ T cells sorted from the breast tumor. As for subset: naive CD4+ T cells, CD4+CD45RA+CD25-. The receptor set was obtained from a female donor with breast cancer.

This clonotype has only a few counts. This may be a read error: a much more frequent sequence differs by one nucleotide. The gene calls are TRBV20-1 and TRBJ2-7, with TRBD2 identical over 9 bases. The CDR3 sequence is 14 residues long. Germline V gene lookup returns CDR1 DFQATT and CDR2 SNEGSKA (reference sequence). The CDR3 DNA follows: TGCGGTGGAACCGTCGGTAGCGGGAGTGACGAGCAGTACTTC. Protein: CGGTVGSGSDEQYF.

The V call is TRBV29-1, the J call TRBJ2-1, with 9 bases aligning to TRBD1. The CDR3 consists of 10 residues. J was trimmed by 15 bases and V by 4 bases; bases with no gene match: 4. Germline V gives CDR1 SQVTM, CDR2 ANQGSEA. The CDR3 nucleotides read TGCAGCGTTGGAGGACAGGGGAGGTTCTTC. It specifies CSVGGQGRFF.

This clonotype was seen more than once but under ten times. The V and J genes are TRBV2 and TRBJ2-7; either TRBD1 or TRBD2 may fit D (5 bases each). The CDR3 runs to 13 residues. Looked up from germline, CDR1 is SNHLY and CDR2 is FYNNEI. Trimming shortened V by 4 bases and J by 3 bases, and 10 bases separated the two germline ends. The CDR3 DNA reads TGTGCCAGCAGTGGAGGGGAGCACTACGAGCAGTACTTC. This gives the protein CASSGGEHYEQYF.

The CDR3: CASRETGPTEAFF. The CDR3 DNA reads as TGTGCCAGCAGGGAGACAGGTCCCACTGAAGCTTTCTTT. The V gene is TRBV6-5, the J gene TRBJ1-1; a weak D match, TRBD1 (6 bases). V was trimmed by 6 bases and J by 4 bases, leaving 12 bases between them. The CDR3 runs to 13 residues. Germline assignment: CDR1 MNHEY and CDR2 SVGAGI.

The V and J genes are TRBV20-1 and TRBJ2-5; TRBD2 aligns across 7 bases. This CDR3 contains 13 residues. Looked up from germline, CDR1 is DFQATT and CDR2 is SNEGSKA (reference sequence). J lost 5 bases, V lost 4 bases, and 7 bases had no gene match. The CDR3 DNA reads as TGCAGTGCTAACCCGGGGGGTCGGGAGACCCAGTACTTC. Its translation is CSANPGGRETQYF.

This clonotype appeared a few times. The chain couples TRBV7-6 to TRBJ2-1, with TRBD1 as a possible D gene (6 bases). Looked up from germline, CDR1 is SGHVS and CDR2 is FNYEAQ. The CDR3 has 15 residues. Trimming stripped 2 bases from V and 8 bases from J, with 16 bases between. The CDR3 DNA follows: TGTGCCAGCAGCTTATCCCCGACAGGATACGATGAGCAGTTCTTC. Protein sequence: CASSLSPTGYDEQFF.

J is TRBJ1-2 and V is TRBV7-9; no firm D call. The V gene lost 7 bases and the J gene lost 8 bases, with 20 bases spanning the gap. There are 14 residues in the CDR3. Germline values: CDR1 SEHNR, CDR2 FQNEAQ (reference sequence). The CDR3 loop reads CASTPTGPLWGYTF. In DNA form, the CDR3 reads TGTGCCAGCACGCCTACGGGCCCTCTATGGGGCTACACCTTC.

This clonotype was observed at least ten times. The V and J genes are TRBV4-2 and TRBJ2-5, with 10 bases aligning to TRBD2. V gave up 2 bases and J gave up 5 bases; unmatched junction bases: 8. CDR1 and CDR2 (germline): LGHNA, YNFKEQ. The CDR3 has 16 amino acids. The CDR3 spells CASSQKSGRAGETQYF. DNA for the CDR3: TGTGCCAGCAGCCAAAAAAGCGGGAGGGCCGGGGAGACCCAGTACTTC.

The chain couples TRBV12-3 or TRBV12-4 to TRBJ2-5; possibly TRBD1 or TRBD2 for D (6 bases each). The length of the CDR3 is 15 residues. Between the trimmed V and J ends, which lost 2 bases and 5 bases, there was a span of 15 bases. CDR3 bases: TGTGCCAGCAGTTTAAGTTTCGGGGGCGGCGAGACCCAGTACTTC. Its protein product is CASSLSFGGGETQYF.

This chain connects TRBV11-2 to TRBJ2-2; D is possibly TRBD1 (6 bases). The CDR3 covers 15 residues. V was cut by 3 bases and J by 5 bases, with 13 bases left in between. Germline loops: CDR1 SGHAT, CDR2 FQNNGV. CDR3 sequence reads: CASSLMWQGTGELFF. Written as DNA, the CDR3 is TGTGCCAGCAGCTTGATGTGGCAGGGGACCGGGGAGCTGTTTTTT.

This rearrangement joins TRBV6-2 or TRBV6-3 to TRBJ2-1; the match to TRBD2 covers 14 bases. V shed 5 bases, J shed 4 bases, and the junction held 16 bases outside the gene matches. CDR1 is MNHEY, CDR2 SVGEGT, per germline. The CDR3 consists of 20 residues. DNA for the CDR3: TGTGCCAGCAGTCCCGGACTAGCGGGGGGAGGAGGAAGACTTTACAATGAGCAGTTCTTC. Translation gives CASSPGLAGGGGRLYNEQFF.

V gene TRBV6-2 or TRBV6-3 combines with J gene TRBJ2-4; 10 positions agree with TRBD1. Trimming removed 7 bases from V and 9 bases from J; junction bases left unmatched: 9. This CDR3 has 14 amino acids. CDR1 and CDR2 (germline): MNHEY, SVGEGT. The CDR3 region has the DNA TGTGCCAGCACCAAACCCGGGACAGGGGTCATTCAGTACTTC. Translating it yields CASTKPGTGVIQYF.

This clonotype came up a few times. The J gene is TRBJ1-4, the V gene TRBV20-1, with a weak D call TRBD1 (6 bases). The V gene's germline CDR1 is DFQATT and CDR2 SNEGSKA (reference sequence). The ends were cut back, 0 bases at V and 8 bases at J, with 13 bases in the middle. CDR3 length equals 14 residues. The CDR3 sequence: CSARDGGGDEKLFF. The CDR3 region has the DNA TGCAGTGCTAGAGATGGAGGGGGTGACGAAAAACTGTTTTTT.

The table lists this clonotype with many counts. The genes are TRBV7-2 and TRBJ2-7, with 10 bases aligning to TRBD1. CDR3 length: 16 amino acids. The germline V gene has CDR1 SGHTA and CDR2 FQGNSA. V trimming: 5 bases; J trimming: 2 bases; junction bases outside the gene matches: 9. This chain's CDR3 is CASSPRTGGFTYEQYF. The CDR3 DNA reads as TGTGCCAGCAGCCCTCGGACAGGGGGGTTCACCTACGAGCAGTACTTC.

Only a few counts were recorded for this clonotype. The genes are TRBV7-6 and TRBJ2-3; no clear D gene. With 1 base removed from V and 2 bases from J, the gap between germline ends came to 7 bases. This CDR3 has 14 amino acids. From germline, CDR1 is SGHVS and CDR2 FNYEAQ. The DNA of the CDR3 is TGTGCCAGCAGCTTAGAAATGAACACAGATACGCAGTATTTT. Its protein is CASSLEMNTDTQYF.

Comment on this clonotype: One junction end disagrees with the germline gene, perhaps due to a read error. The chain links TRBV4-3 to TRBJ1-4, with unresolved D. CDR3 length equals 14 residues. Germline lookup yields CDR1 LGHNA and CDR2 YSLEER. The CDR3 reads CTSSQRSYVGKLFF. The DNA of the CDR3 is TGCACCAGCAGCCAAAGGAGCTATGTCGGAAAACTGTTTTTT.

The chain links TRBV28 to TRBJ1-5, with D possibly matching TRBD1 (5 bases). This CDR3 has 14 residues. With 6 bases removed from V and 1 base from J, the gap between germline ends came to 10 bases. Germline assignment: CDR1 MDHEN and CDR2 SYDVKM. CDR3 sequence (DNA): TGTGCCAGCAGCCCCGGGGGGAGCAATCAGCCCCAGCATTTT. This encodes CASSPGGSNQPQHF.